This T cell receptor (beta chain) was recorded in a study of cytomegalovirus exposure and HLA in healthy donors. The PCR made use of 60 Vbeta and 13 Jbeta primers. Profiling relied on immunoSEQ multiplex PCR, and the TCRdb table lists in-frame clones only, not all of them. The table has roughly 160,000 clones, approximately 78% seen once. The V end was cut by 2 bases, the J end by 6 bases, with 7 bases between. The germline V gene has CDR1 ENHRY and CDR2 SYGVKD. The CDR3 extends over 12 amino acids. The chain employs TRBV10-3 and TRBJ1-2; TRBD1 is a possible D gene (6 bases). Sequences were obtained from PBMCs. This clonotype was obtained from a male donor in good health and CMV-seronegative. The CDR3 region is CAISEPGDGYTF. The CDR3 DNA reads TGTGCCATCAGTGAGCCAGGGGATGGCTACACCTTC.